Each of the 23 T cell receptor beta chains below was sequenced from the same sample in a study of CD8 T cell repertoires and HIV-1 epitope variants. The method was immunoSEQ multiplex PCR; TCRdb's version includes in-frame clones alone and lacks a portion of them. Among 5,800 or so clones listed, 64% were seen once. Which antigens these TCRs recognize remains unknown. The source material was cultured CD8+ T cells derived from PBMCs. These receptor sequences come from a male donor with HIV.

The count of this clone is one. The rearrangement joins TRBV7-9 to TRBJ2-3; TRBD2 matches 7 bases. Germline loops: CDR1 SEHNR, CDR2 FQNEAQ (reference sequence). The V gene end was trimmed by 1 base and the J gene end by 8 bases; junction bases not matched to a gene: 3. The CDR3 totals 13 residues. The CDR3 protein is CASSLGREGTQYF. The CDR3 nucleotides read TGTGCCAGCAGCTTAGGTAGGGAGGGTACGCAGTATTTT.

The genes are TRBV5-1 and TRBJ1-1; D gene unclear. The V gene's germline CDR1 is SGHRS and CDR2 YFSETQ. The CDR3 spans 16 residues. V lost 1 base and J 0 bases, leaving 13 bases between the germline ends. The CDR3 here is CASSLIPPTLNTEAFF. DNA for the CDR3: TGCGCCAGCAGCTTGATCCCGCCCACCTTGAACACTGAAGCTTTCTTT.

This chain links TRBV27 with TRBJ2-5, with 10 nucleotides matching TRBD2. In germline, CDR1 is MNHEY, CDR2 SMNVEV (reference sequence). Trimming at V came to 2 bases and at J to 5 bases, leaving 5 bases not matched to a gene. The CDR3 covers 15 residues. The CDR3 loop is CASSLGSGRWETQYF. The CDR3 DNA reads as TGTGCCAGCAGTTTAGGTAGCGGGAGGTGGGAGACCCAGTACTTC.

This clone was counted a single time. In nucleotides, the CDR3 is TGTGCCAGCAGCTTGATTAACTCTTGGGGGCAAGAGACCCAGTACTTC. Translated, it gives CASSLINSWGQETQYF. The chain recombines TRBV5-8 with TRBJ2-5; D tentatively reads TRBD1 or TRBD2 (5 bases each). Trimming took off 1 base at V and 2 bases at J, with 15 bases between the two ends. Looked up from germline, CDR1 is SGHTS and CDR2 is YDEGEE. This CDR3 comprises 16 residues.

This clone was detected only once. V is TRBV18 and J is TRBJ2-1, with TRBD2 identical over 8 bases. Germline V gives CDR1 KGHSH, CDR2 LQKENI. The CDR3 has 15 amino acids. V lost 4 bases to trimming and J lost 7 bases; unmatched junction nucleotides: 9. CDR3 coding DNA: TGTGCCAGCTCACTAGGGACTAGGGGGTGGAATGAGCAGTTCTTC. Amino acid sequence: CASSLGTRGWNEQFF. Based on the CDR3 plus reference TRBV18 and TRBJ2-1, the full variable domain is NAGVMQNPRHLVRRRGQEARLRCSPMKGHSHVYWYRQLPEEGLKFMVYLQKENIIDESGMPKERFSAEFPKEGPSILRIQQVVRGDSAAYFCASSLGTRGWNEQFFGPGTRLTVL.

The J gene is TRBJ1-1, the V gene TRBV6-5, with 8 nucleotides matching TRBD1. Trimming took 5 bases from V and 6 from J; bases not matched to a gene: 5. Germline CDR1 and CDR2: MNHEY and SVGAGI. CDR3 length equals 13 residues. CDR3 amino acids: CASSVGQGAEAFF. The CDR3 bases are TGTGCCAGCAGTGTTGGACAGGGCGCTGAAGCTTTCTTT.

The J gene is TRBJ2-3, the V gene TRBV6-5; 7 bases map to TRBD1. Unmatched junction bases numbered 3, after V lost 11 bases and J lost 1 base. This CDR3 is built from 12 residues. Germline V CDR1 and CDR2: MNHEY, SVGAGI. CDR3 nucleotide sequence: TGTGCCGTAGGACAGGGCACAGATACGCAGTATTTT. This encodes CAVGQGTDTQYF.

The chain is built from TRBV9 and TRBJ1-2, with D unresolved. The CDR3 runs 16 residues. Germline CDR1 SGDLS, CDR2 YYNGEE. V lost 1 base and J lost 0, with 13 bases in between. The CDR3 is CASSVLNSDPNYGYTF. In DNA, the CDR3 is TGTGCCAGCAGCGTACTCAACAGCGATCCTAACTATGGCTACACCTTC.

The rearrangement uses TRBV30 and TRBJ2-1; 11 positions agree with TRBD2. The CDR3 covers 15 residues. CDR1 and CDR2 from the germline V gene are GTSNPN and SVGIG (reference sequence). Trimming at V came to 2 bases and at J to 3 bases, leaving 3 bases not matched to a gene. This CDR3 is CAWSTTSGGYNEQFF. In DNA form, the CDR3 reads TGTGCCTGGAGTACTACTAGCGGGGGCTACAATGAGCAGTTCTTC.

This sequence joins TRBV6-5 and TRBJ2-7; possible D gene TRBD1, 6 bases. Per the germline V gene, CDR1 is MNHEY and CDR2 is SVGAGI. This CDR3 region has 14 residues. Trimming removed 0 bases at V and 2 bases at J, with 8 bases between. The CDR3 protein is CASSYSQGPYEQYF. The CDR3 bases are TGTGCCAGCAGTTACTCGCAGGGGCCCTACGAGCAGTACTTC.

The chain joins TRBV28 to TRBJ2-5, with no clear D. The CDR3 has 11 residues. V gave up 3 bases and J gave up 4 bases, with 3 bases separating them. Per the germline V gene, CDR1 is MDHEN and CDR2 is SYDVKM. In DNA, the CDR3 is TGTGCCAGCAGTTTTCGAGAGACCCAGTACTTC. This sequence encodes CASSFRETQYF.

This rearrangement joins TRBV5-1 to TRBJ1-5; TRBD1 aligns across 10 bases. V was clipped by 0 bases and J by 7 bases; unmatched bases: 4. This CDR3 region has 15 residues. Per germline, CDR1 SGHRS and CDR2 YFSETQ. The CDR3 here is CASSLEGTGAQPQHF. CDR3 DNA: TGCGCCAGCAGCTTGGAGGGGACAGGGGCCCAGCCCCAGCATTTT.

The chain recombines TRBV4-1 with TRBJ2-1; D unclear. V was pared by 4 bases and J by 6 bases, with 4 bases between. Germline V gene data show CDR1 as MGHRA and CDR2 as YSYEKL. This CDR3 is 11 amino acids long. The CDR3 coding sequence is TGCGCCAGCAGCCGGAGCAATGAGCAGTTCTTC. Translated: CASSRSNEQFF.

This clone was recorded only once. CDR3 sequence: CASVATGELFF. In DNA, the CDR3 is TGTGCCAGCGTGGCCACCGGGGAGCTGTTTTTT. V and J are TRBV7-6 and TRBJ2-2; D remains unclear. V was cut by 8 bases and J by 4 bases, with 5 bases left in between. The V gene's germline CDR1 is SGHVS and CDR2 FNYEAQ. The CDR3 has 11 amino acids. Drawing the rest from reference TRBV7-6 and TRBJ2-2, the complete variable domain is GAGVSQSPRYKVTKRGQDVALRCDPISGHVSLYWYRQALGQGPEFLTYFNYEAQQDKSGLPNDRFSAERPEGSISTLTIQRTEQRDSAMYRCASVATGELFFGEGSRLTVL.

By its share, this clone is hyperexpanded. The rearrangement links TRBV4-3 to TRBJ2-7; TRBD2 might be the D (6 bases). The V end lost 0 bases, the J end lost 0 bases, and 21 bases lay between the germline ends. Germline V gene lookup returns CDR1 LGHNA and CDR2 YSLEER. The CDR3 is 19 residues long. The CDR3 is CASSQEPGAGALSSYEQYF. CDR3 nucleotides: TGCGCCAGCAGCCAAGAGCCGGGAGCGGGCGCCCTGAGCTCCTACGAGCAGTACTTC.

This clone has more than one count but fewer than ten. This chain joins TRBV28 and TRBJ2-7; 11 nucleotides agree with TRBD2. Germline CDR1 and CDR2: MDHEN and SYDVKM. The V and J ends lost 2 bases and 3 bases, in that order; junction bases with no gene match: 3. The CDR3 has 15 residues. The CDR3: CASSLLAGGLYEQYF. The CDR3 DNA reads as TGTGCCAGCAGTTTACTAGCGGGGGGTCTCTACGAGCAGTACTTC.

This clone was detected only a few times. The chain combines TRBV5-4 with TRBJ2-5; D is uncertain. With 3 bases removed from V and 5 bases from J, the gap between germline ends came to 11 bases. The CDR3 has 13 residues. Per the germline V gene, CDR1 is SGHNT and CDR2 is YYREEE (reference sequence). The CDR3, as DNA: TGTGCCAGCAGCTCGGGCAGTCTCGAGACCCAGTACTTC. This codes for CASSSGSLETQYF.

The chain joins TRBV7-6 to TRBJ2-7; 13 bases agree with TRBD2. The junction had 5 bases not matched to a gene; V was cut back by 4 bases and J by 5 bases. CDR1 and CDR2 (germline): SGHVS, FNYEAQ. This CDR3 is built from 15 residues. The CDR3 loop reads CASSSTSGRAHEQYF. The DNA of the CDR3 is TGTGCCAGCAGCTCAACTAGCGGGAGGGCCCACGAGCAGTACTTC. The whole variable domain, remainder taken from reference TRBV7-6 and TRBJ2-7, is GAGVSQSPRYKVTKRGQDVALRCDPISGHVSLYWYRQALGQGPEFLTYFNYEAQQDKSGLPNDRFSAERPEGSISTLTIQRTEQRDSAMYRCASSSTSGRAHEQYFGPGTRLTVT.

The chain couples TRBV9 to TRBJ2-5; 9 nucleotides line up with TRBD1. The CDR3 extends over 16 amino acids. Unmatched junction bases numbered 7, after V lost 0 bases and J lost 4 bases. The germline V gene has CDR1 SGDLS and CDR2 YYNGEE. The CDR3 here is CASSVGRTGVIETQYF. In DNA form, the CDR3 reads TGTGCCAGCAGCGTAGGTAGGACAGGGGTCATAGAGACCCAGTACTTC. Full variable domain (outside the CDR3, taken from reference TRBV9 and TRBJ2-5): DSGVTQTPKHLITATGQRVTLRCSPRSGDLSVYWYQQSLDQGLQFLIQYYNGEERAKGNILERFSAQQFPDLHSELNLSSLELGDSALYFCASSVGRTGVIETQYFGPGTRLLVL.

The CDR3: CASSYGPDTQYF. In DNA, the CDR3 is TGTGCCAGCAGTTACGGCCCAGATACGCAGTATTTT. J is TRBJ2-3 and V is TRBV6-5; no definite D call. The CDR3 covers 12 residues. Trimming took off 2 bases at V and 4 bases at J, with 4 bases between the two ends. Germline V gives CDR1 MNHEY, CDR2 SVGAGI.

The chain recombines TRBV27 with TRBJ2-1, with 8 positions matching TRBD2. Trimming cost V 1 base and J 6 bases; bases outside gene matches: 5. In germline, CDR1 is MNHEY, CDR2 SMNVEV (reference sequence). The length of the CDR3 is 15 residues. The CDR3 region is CASSLLGLGTNEQFF. DNA for the CDR3: TGTGCCAGCAGTTTATTGGGACTAGGTACCAATGAGCAGTTCTTC.

The rearrangement uses TRBV19 and TRBJ2-1, with D tentatively TRBD1 (5 bases). The CDR3 length is 15 residues. V shed 6 bases and J shed 4 bases, with 16 bases lying between them. The germline V gene has CDR1 LNHDA and CDR2 SQIVND (reference sequence). The CDR3 protein is CASRSSLTEYNEQFF. Here the CDR3 DNA reads TGTGCCAGTAGATCGTCATTGACAGAGTACAATGAGCAGTTCTTC.

A few counts support this clone. The V call is TRBV28, the J call TRBJ2-7, with TRBD1 as a possible D gene (5 bases). The germline CDR1 and CDR2 sequences are MDHEN and SYDVKM. The CDR3 contains 14 residues. V lost 4 bases and J lost 2, with 12 bases in between. In nucleotides, the CDR3 is TGTGCCAGCAGTTGGATAGACAGTCCCTACGAGCAGTACTTC. It yields the protein CASSWIDSPYEQYF.